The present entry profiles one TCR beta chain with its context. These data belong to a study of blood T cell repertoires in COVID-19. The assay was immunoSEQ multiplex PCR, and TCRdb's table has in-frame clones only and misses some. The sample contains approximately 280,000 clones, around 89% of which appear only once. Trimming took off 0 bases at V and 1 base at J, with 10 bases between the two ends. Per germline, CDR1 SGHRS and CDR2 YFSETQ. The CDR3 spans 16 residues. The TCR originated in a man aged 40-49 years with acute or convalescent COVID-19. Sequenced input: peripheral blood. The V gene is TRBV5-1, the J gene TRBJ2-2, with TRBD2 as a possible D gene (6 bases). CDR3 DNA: TGCGCCAGCAGCTTGGACGGGGGTCGGAACACCGGGGAGCTGTTTTTT. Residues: CASSLDGGRNTGELFF.